Reported below is one TCR beta chain. Its antigen is still unknown. Sampling of blood occurred at baseline, cycle 4 day 1, and cycle 7 day 1. This entry belongs to a study of OX40 agonist ivuxolimab in advanced cancers. Study-level information: People who had prior anti-PD-1, anti-PD-L1 or anti-CTLA-4 therapy could take part, and approximately 43% had some.

Study-wide results and limits: In the expanded peripheral T cells, antigen specificity was never determined.

The repertoire was sequenced with immunoSEQ multiplex PCR; TCRdb's copy has only in-frame clones and lacks some. Here the sample spans some 15,000 clones, 65% to 75% being singletons. CDR1 and CDR2 (germline): MNHEY, SMNVEV (reference sequence). Trimming cost V 6 bases and J 2 bases, with 11 bases left between them. This CDR3 spans 13 amino acids. The J gene is TRBJ2-7, the V gene TRBV27; D gene unclear. This sequence was found in an adult with an advanced solid tumor such as melanoma, head and neck, liver or kidney cancer. This sample comprised CD4+ or CD8+ T cells sorted from blood, obtained in a trial of the OX40 agonist ivuxolimab. The CDR3 is CASSIRRPYEQYF. CDR3 nucleotide sequence: TGTGCCAGCAGCATCAGGAGACCCTACGAGCAGTACTTC.